Shown below are 24 T cell receptor beta chains from a single sample sequenced in a study of T-cell reconstitution after alpha-beta-depleted transplantation in children. For TCRbeta, the library was prepared with unique molecular identifiers. TCRdb re-analysed the PCR reads in MiXCR, keeping a single row per CDR3 protein. The sample carries 85,000 to 120,000 distinct CDR3 sequences, around 6% recorded once. This specimen was PBMCs, mostly from graft donor cells, taken 60 days after TCRalphabeta/CD19-depleted stem cell transplant. These receptors all come from a female patient aged 2-9 years who had a stem cell transplant for Fanconi anemia, so the T cells may come from the graft donor.

The chain joins TRBV18 to TRBJ2-3, with no clear D. Deletions cut 2 bases from V and 3 bases from J, with 9 bases between. CDR3 length: 14 amino acids. Per germline, CDR1 KGHSH and CDR2 LQKENI. The CDR3 sequence: CASSPFASTDTQYF. CDR3 in DNA: TGTGCCAGCTCACCATTTGCGAGTACAGATACGCAGTATTTT.

Ten or more counts support this clonotype. V is TRBV11-2 and J is TRBJ2-1, with 7 bases aligning to TRBD2. The CDR3 sequence is 19 residues long. Germline CDR1 and CDR2: SGHAT and FQNNGV. Trimming cost V 0 bases and J 3 bases; bases outside gene matches: 14. This CDR3 is CASSLDNSYGLGDYNEQFF. The CDR3 bases are TGTGCCAGCAGCTTAGATAACTCATACGGACTAGGAGACTACAATGAGCAGTTCTTC.

This clonotype was counted at least ten times. The chain combines TRBV7-9 with TRBJ1-3; no reliable D call. Germline V gene data show CDR1 as SEHNR and CDR2 as FQNEAQ (reference sequence). V lost 3 bases to trimming and J lost 3 bases, with 18 bases between them. The CDR3 contains 17 residues. CDR3 in amino acids: CASSFFLSQFFGNTIYF. DNA for the CDR3: TGTGCCAGCAGCTTTTTCTTGTCCCAGTTCTTTGGAAACACCATATATTTT.

This clonotype was seen at least ten times. V and J are TRBV20-1 and TRBJ2-7; 10 bases align to TRBD1. V trimming: 1 base; J trimming: 3 bases; junction bases outside the gene matches: 3. The CDR3 is 14 amino acids. Germline V gene data show CDR1 as DFQATT and CDR2 as SNEGSKA (reference sequence). CDR3 residues: CSARGDRGDYEQYF. In nucleotides, the CDR3 is TGCAGTGCTAGAGGGGACAGGGGTGACTACGAGCAGTACTTC.

This clonotype was detected ten times or more. The gene calls are TRBV7-8 and TRBJ2-3, with no clear D. The CDR3 consists of 16 residues. V was shortened by 3 bases and J by 1 base, with 14 bases between the two germline ends. CDR1 is SGHVS and CDR2 is FQNEAQ in the germline V gene. The CDR3 nucleotides are TGTGCCAGCAGCTTTCCCCCAAGGTTCGGCACAGATACGCAGTATTTT. Its translation is CASSFPPRFGTDTQYF. The variable domain in full, with the rest retrieved from reference TRBV7-8 and TRBJ2-3, is GAGVSQSPRYKVAKRGQDVALRCDPISGHVSLFWYQQALGQGPEFLTYFQNEAQLDKSGLPSDRFFAERPEGSVSTLKIQRTQQEDSAVYLCASSFPPRFGTDTQYFGPGTRLTVL.

This clonotype appeared many times. The chain recombines TRBV7-7 with TRBJ2-1, with D hard to call. The CDR3 is made up of 13 amino acids. Germline V gene lookup returns CDR1 SSHAT and CDR2 FNYEAQ (reference sequence). V was shortened by 5 bases and J by 3 bases, with 8 bases between the two germline ends. The DNA of the CDR3 is TGTGCCAGCAGCCCGACCGGCTACAATGAGCAGTTCTTC. It yields the protein CASSPTGYNEQFF.

Judged by abundance, this clonotype is medium-sized. The V gene is TRBV7-2, the J gene TRBJ2-5; 8 positions match TRBD2. This CDR3 spans 16 amino acids. The ends lost 5 bases at V and 1 base at J; junction bases unmatched: 9. Germline V gene lookup returns CDR1 SGHTA and CDR2 FQGNSA. CDR3 sequence reads: CASSRAGASTQETQYF. CDR3 DNA: TGTGCCAGCAGCCGAGCGGGGGCTTCCACCCAAGAGACCCAGTACTTC. Full variable domain (rest looked up from reference TRBV7-2 and TRBJ2-5): GAGVSQSPSNKVTEKGKDVELRCDPISGHTALYWYRQSLGQGLEFLIYFQGNSAPDKSGLPSDRFSAERTGGSVSTLTIQRTQQEDSAVYLCASSRAGASTQETQYFGPGTRLLVL.

In regard to this clonotype: A much larger clone is a single base away; this may be a read error. The rearrangement uses TRBV12-3 or TRBV12-4 and TRBJ2-4; D is unclear. V was pared by 2 bases and J by 3 bases, with 5 bases between. CDR3 size: 13 residues. This CDR3 reads CASSLTDKNIQYF. Here the CDR3 DNA reads TGTGCCAGCAGTTTAACAGACAAAAACATTCAGTACTTC.

This clonotype was picked up many times. V and J are TRBV29-1 and TRBJ2-5, with D uncertain. This CDR3 spans 9 amino acids. Per the germline V gene, CDR1 is SQVTM and CDR2 is ANQGSEA. V was clipped by 4 bases and J by 5 bases, with 2 bases between them. The CDR3 region has the DNA TGCAGCGTTGGGGAGACCCAGTACTTC. It codes for CSVGETQYF.

A few counts support this clonotype. The chain combines TRBV20-1 with TRBJ2-7, with D perhaps TRBD2 (5 bases). The CDR3 loop spans 15 amino acids. V lost 3 bases, J lost 2 bases, and 17 bases lay in between. CDR1 is DFQATT and CDR2 is SNEGSKA in the germline V gene (reference sequence). In nucleotides, the CDR3 is TGCAGTGCTAGTGTAATGGGAGACTTACCCTACGAGCAGTACTTC. Its protein is CSASVMGDLPYEQYF.

This clonotype was counted only a few times. V is TRBV2 and J is TRBJ2-4; weak D call: TRBD2 (6 bases). Germline V gene lookup returns CDR1 SNHLY and CDR2 FYNNEI. The germline V and J ends were trimmed by 5 bases and 8 bases, with 13 bases remaining between them. This CDR3 has 13 amino acids. CDR3 in amino acids: CASSPGLRDIQYF. The CDR3 nucleotides are TGTGCCAGCAGTCCTGGACTACGAGACATTCAGTACTTC. The full variable domain, with the rest looked up from reference TRBV2 and TRBJ2-4, is EPEVTQTPSHQVTQMGQEVILRCVPISNHLYFYWYRQILGQKVEFLVSFYNNEISEKSEIFDDQFSVERPDGSNFTLKIRSTKLEDSAMYFCASSPGLRDIQYFGAGTRLSVL.

Details on this clonotype: A read error may be the cause here, since a much bigger clone is one base away. The CDR3 does not close with the conserved phenylalanine or tryptophan, likely indicating a read error. V and J are TRBV6-2 or TRBV6-3 and TRBJ1-2; D is undetermined. The germline gives CDR1 MNHEY, CDR2 SVGEGT. Trimming cost V 4 bases and J 3 bases, with 6 bases left between them. The CDR3 length is 12 residues. This CDR3 is CASSSTDYGYTI. In DNA, the CDR3 is TGTGCCAGCAGTTCCACGGACTATGGCTACACCATC.

The rearrangement links TRBV2 to TRBJ1-2; no definite D call. From germline, CDR1 is SNHLY and CDR2 FYNNEI. Trimming pared 4 bases from V and 1 base from J, leaving 19 bases between. The CDR3 sequence is 17 residues long. The CDR3 DNA follows: TGTGCCAGCAGTGGAAAGTGGGAAGGGCACCTTAACTATGGCTACACCTTC. Amino acid sequence: CASSGKWEGHLNYGYTF.

The rearrangement uses TRBV5-5 and TRBJ1-1; no reliable D call. Germline CDR1 is SGHKS and CDR2 is YYEKEE (reference sequence). CDR3 length equals 14 residues. V was shortened by 7 bases and J by 1 base, with 14 bases between the two germline ends. The CDR3 DNA reads TGTGCCAGCCTAAGTTTCCGGGGGAACACTGAAGCTTTCTTT. It yields the protein CASLSFRGNTEAFF.

In this sample, this clonotype turned up a few times. The V and J genes are TRBV5-1 and TRBJ2-5; the D is unclear. Germline V gene lookup returns CDR1 SGHRS and CDR2 YFSETQ. This CDR3 comprises 15 residues. Trimming removed 1 base from V and 5 bases from J, with 15 bases in between. CDR3 in DNA: TGCGCCAGCAGCTTGTATCCCTCCCGTACGGAGACCCAGTACTTC. As protein: CASSLYPSRTETQYF.

This clonotype was found many times. The chain is built from TRBV20-1 and TRBJ2-2; no definite D call. The ends were cut back, 5 bases at V and 4 bases at J, with 11 bases in the middle. Germline V gives CDR1 DFQATT, CDR2 SNEGSKA (reference sequence). CDR3 size: 13 residues. For the CDR3, the DNA is TGCAGTGCTCAGACGGTATCCACCGGGGAGCTGTTTTTT. Encoded protein: CSAQTVSTGELFF.

The rearrangement uses TRBV20-1 and TRBJ2-7, with D maybe TRBD2 (7 bases). This CDR3 spans 14 amino acids. The germline CDR1 and CDR2 sequences are DFQATT and SNEGSKA (reference sequence). V gave up 5 bases and J gave up 7 bases, with 21 bases separating them. The CDR3 loop reads CSASFIGGRREQYF. CDR3 in DNA: TGCAGTGCTTCTTTCATCGGGGGGCGCCGGGAGCAGTACTTC.

In this sample, this clonotype turned up many times. This chain uses TRBV18 with TRBJ2-1; tentative D call: TRBD2 (5 bases). The CDR3 is made up of 13 amino acids. The V gene's germline CDR1 is KGHSH and CDR2 LQKENI. The V end was cut by 2 bases, the J end by 6 bases, with 8 bases between. This chain's CDR3 is CASSPGLFNEQFF. As DNA, the CDR3 is TGTGCCAGCTCACCAGGACTGTTCAATGAGCAGTTCTTC.

J is TRBJ2-2 and V is TRBV7-9; D is uncertain. The CDR3 is 15 residues long. The V end was cut by 6 bases, the J end by 3 bases, with 14 bases between. Germline V gene lookup returns CDR1 SEHNR and CDR2 FQNEAQ (reference sequence). The CDR3 loop reads CASRSVALYTGELFF. For the CDR3, the DNA is TGTGCCAGCAGATCTGTAGCTCTATACACCGGGGAGCTGTTTTTT.

This clonotype was seen a few times. The rearrangement joins TRBV19 to TRBJ1-3; no reliable D call. The CDR3 covers 14 residues. CDR1 and CDR2 (germline): LNHDA, SQIVND (reference sequence). V shed 4 bases and J shed 2 bases, with 9 bases lying between them. The CDR3 region is CASSRASTGNTIYF. The CDR3 coding sequence is TGTGCCAGTAGTAGGGCTTCGACTGGAAACACCATATATTTT.

This clonotype appeared a few times. The genes are TRBV7-8 and TRBJ2-7, with TRBD1 identical over 11 bases. Germline-derived CDR1 and CDR2 are SGHVS and FQNEAQ. The CDR3 covers 15 residues. The V and J ends lost 5 bases and 2 bases, in that order; junction bases with no gene match: 5. CDR3 sequence (DNA): TGTGCCAGCAGCCAACCGGGACAGGGGGCCTACGAGCAGTACTTC. It yields the protein CASSQPGQGAYEQYF. The entire variable domain, with the rest obtained from reference TRBV7-8 and TRBJ2-7, is as follows: GAGVSQSPRYKVAKRGQDVALRCDPISGHVSLFWYQQALGQGPEFLTYFQNEAQLDKSGLPSDRFFAERPEGSVSTLKIQRTQQEDSAVYLCASSQPGQGAYEQYFGPGTRLTVT.

This clonotype was seen a few times. The chain joins TRBV21-1 to TRBJ2-7. TRBV21-1 constitutes a pseudogene. The CDR3 spans 11 residues. CDR3 loop: CASSKEHEQYF. The CDR3 coding sequence is TGTGCCAGCAGCAAAGAACACGAGCAGTACTTC.

A few counts support this clonotype. The chain links TRBV5-1 to TRBJ2-5; 7 nucleotides agree with TRBD1. The CDR3 runs 13 residues. Germline values: CDR1 SGHRS, CDR2 YFSETQ. V lost 0 bases and J lost 9; bases outside the gene matches: 5. The CDR3, as DNA: TGCGCCAGCAGCTTGGAGACAGGGTCGGCCCAGTACTTC. Its translation is CASSLETGSAQYF.

This clonotype was seen a handful of times. This chain connects TRBV6-5 to TRBJ2-1, with a possible D match to TRBD1 (6 bases). The CDR3 length is 16 residues. Deletions cut 2 bases from V and 0 bases from J, with 11 bases between. Germline values: CDR1 MNHEY, CDR2 SVGAGI. The CDR3 is CASSYGGLASYNEQFF. Written as DNA, the CDR3 is TGTGCCAGCAGTTACGGGGGCCTAGCCTCCTACAATGAGCAGTTCTTC.